This entry lists 11 T cell receptor beta chains sequenced from one sample in a study of cytomegalovirus exposure and HLA in healthy donors. TCRdb's copy holds only in-frame clones and misses some; the assay was immunoSEQ multiplex PCR. The sample lists around 98,000 clones, roughly 85% occurring once. Sequenced sample: PBMCs. The receptors come from a woman in her twenties or thirties in good health and CMV-seronegative.

V gene TRBV19 combines with J gene TRBJ1-2; possibly TRBD1 for D (5 bases). Looked up from germline, CDR1 is LNHDA and CDR2 is SQIVND (reference sequence). The V end was cut by 5 bases, the J end by 5 bases, with 15 bases between. CDR3 size: 14 residues. DNA for the CDR3: TGTGCCAGTAGTCGGTCACAGGCCCTATATGGCTACACCTTC. The encoded protein is CASSRSQALYGYTF. Variable domain in full (rest from reference TRBV19 and TRBJ1-2): DGGITQSPKYLFRKEGQNVTLSCEQNLNHDAMYWYRQDPGQGLRLIYYSQIVNDFQKGDIAEGYSVSREKKESFPLTVTSAQKNPTAFYLCASSRSQALYGYTFGSGTRLTVV.

The chain couples TRBV29-1 to TRBJ2-3; D is unresolved. Per the germline V gene, CDR1 is SQVTM and CDR2 is ANQGSEA. The CDR3 consists of 11 residues. The ends were cut back, 0 bases at V and 7 bases at J, with 5 bases in the middle. In nucleotides, the CDR3 is TGCAGCGTTGAAGATTTTAATACGCAGTATTTT. Translation: CSVEDFNTQYF.

The genes are TRBV27 and TRBJ2-3; D might be TRBD2 (6 bases). Germline V gives CDR1 MNHEY, CDR2 SMNVEV (reference sequence). The CDR3 spans 14 residues. Trimming removed 6 bases at V and 1 base at J, with 11 bases between. In nucleotides, the CDR3 is TGTGCCAGCAGGGAGGGAGTAGGCACAGATACGCAGTATTTT. It is translated as CASREGVGTDTQYF.

This rearrangement joins TRBV5-6 to TRBJ2-3, with 8 bases that match TRBD2. This CDR3 region has 16 residues. Germline lookup yields CDR1 SGHDT and CDR2 YYEEEE. V lost 4 bases, J lost 2 bases, and 9 bases stayed unmatched. CDR3: CASSPYSGALTDTQYF. The CDR3 bases are TGTGCCAGCAGCCCCTATAGCGGGGCCCTCACAGATACGCAGTATTTT.

The chain employs TRBV5-1 and TRBJ1-1, with TRBD1 as a possible D gene (5 bases). V was clipped by 4 bases and J by 11 bases, with 24 bases between them. The V gene's germline CDR1 is SGHRS and CDR2 YFSETQ. CDR3 length equals 15 residues. The CDR3 loop reads CASSRAVVGQDVAFF. The CDR3, as DNA: TGCGCCAGCAGCCGAGCCGTCGTGGGGCAAGATGTGGCTTTCTTT.

This clone has just a few counts. This chain uses TRBV9 with TRBJ1-3; 8 nucleotides match TRBD1. Germline CDR1 SGDLS, CDR2 YYNGEE. Germline trimming cut 0 bases from V and 2 bases from J; bases unmatched to any gene: 7. The length of the CDR3 is 17 residues. The CDR3 DNA sequence: TGTGCCAGCAGCGTAGATCAGGGGGCATCGACTGGAAACACCATATATTTT. Translated, it gives CASSVDQGASTGNTIYF. Looking up the rest from reference TRBV9 and TRBJ1-3 gives the full variable domain: DSGVTQTPKHLITATGQRVTLRCSPRSGDLSVYWYQQSLDQGLQFLIQYYNGEERAKGNILERFSAQQFPDLHSELNLSSLELGDSALYFCASSVDQGASTGNTIYFGEGSWLTVV.

This rearrangement joins TRBV6-5 to TRBJ1-3, with D perhaps matching TRBD1 (6 bases). The CDR3 runs 14 residues. Trimming shortened V by 5 bases and J by 2 bases, and 10 bases separated the two germline ends. CDR1 is MNHEY, CDR2 SVGAGI, per germline. DNA of the CDR3: TGTGCCAGCAGTACTAACAGGGCTGGAAACACCATATATTTT. Amino acid sequence: CASSTNRAGNTIYF.

V gene TRBV4-1 combines with J gene TRBJ2-1, with TRBD2 identical over 13 bases. Germline V CDR1 and CDR2: MGHRA, YSYEKL. The CDR3 loop spans 15 amino acids. Trimming cost V 5 bases and J 5 bases; bases outside gene matches: 3. This CDR3 reads CASSEGLAGNNEQFF. As DNA, the CDR3 is TGCGCCAGCAGCGAGGGACTAGCGGGGAACAATGAGCAGTTCTTC.

The genes are TRBV7-9 and TRBJ1-2; D gene ambiguous. The CDR3 contains 11 residues. Germline V gene data show CDR1 as SEHNR and CDR2 as FQNEAQ (reference sequence). V was shortened by 2 bases and J by 8 bases, with 6 bases between the two germline ends. The CDR3 is CASSLMEGYTF. The CDR3 nucleotides read TGTGCCAGCAGCTTAATGGAGGGCTACACCTTC.

The chain employs TRBV5-4 and TRBJ1-2; 7 positions agree with TRBD1. J gave up 3 bases and V 4 bases, and 3 bases lay outside the gene matches. Germline V gives CDR1 SGHNT, CDR2 YYREEE (reference sequence). This CDR3 is 13 amino acids long. CDR3 coding DNA: TGTGCCAGCAGCATAGGGACAGACTATGGCTACACCTTC. Residues: CASSIGTDYGYTF.

This chain joins TRBV19 and TRBJ1-2, with D possibly being TRBD1 (6 bases). The ends were cut back, 9 bases at V and 8 bases at J, with 19 bases in the middle. Germline V lookup: CDR1 LNHDA, CDR2 SQIVND (reference sequence). There are 13 residues in the CDR3. The CDR3 nucleotides are TGTGCCAGCACAACAGGGAGTATTTCGGGCTACACCTTC. It codes for CASTTGSISGYTF.